A selection of T cell receptor beta chains follows, all from one sample in a study of blood T cells in healthy people across ages. A single record per CDR3 protein comes from TCRdb applying MiXCR to the 5' RACE reads. The sample includes 1.5 million to 2 million distinct CDR3 sequences, over 25% of them seen just once. What was sequenced was blood. All receptors come from a woman aged 30 to 39 in good health. The CDR3 runs from the conserved cysteine through the conserved F or W. The order of the fields is V gene, clone size, J gene, D gene, CDR3 protein, CDR3 DNA. The D gene is left open where the match is weak. Clone size is not always given. Where it is, it says once, few, many or a class for expanded clones.

>TRBV11-2|few|TRBJ2-1|-
CASSSKVDRHEQFF
TGTGCCAGCAGCTCCAAGGTCGATAGGCATGAGCAGTTCTTC
>TRBV28|-|TRBJ2-6|TRBD1
CASRGTGGSGANFLTF
TGTGCCAGCAGGGGGACAGGAGGCTCTGGGGCCAACTTCCTGACTTTC
>TRBV6-2/TRBV6-3|-|TRBJ2-1|TRBD2
CASRVVGLASHEQFF
TGTGCCAGCAGGGTGGTGGGACTAGCTTCCCATGAGCAGTTCTTC
>TRBV7-4|-|TRBJ2-1|-
CASSLSEGAVIKF
TGTGCCAGCAGCTTATCCGAAGGGGCGGTGATAAAGTTC
>TRBV6-6|-|TRBJ2-7|TRBD2
CASRGSGRAYEQYF
TGTGCCAGCAGGGGTAGCGGGAGGGCCTACGAGCAGTACTTC
>TRBV12-3/TRBV12-4|few|TRBJ1-2|-
CASMVAGALGGYTF
TGTGCCAGCATGGTTGCAGGGGCGTTAGGTGGCTACACCTTC
>TRBV2|-|TRBJ1-5|-
CASSEAMATLGAQHF
TGTGCCAGCAGTGAAGCGATGGCGACTCTGGGGGCCCAGCATTTT
>TRBV7-2|-|TRBJ2-3|-
CASSLAGAFSTDTQYF
TGTGCCAGCAGCTTAGCGGGGGCCTTTAGCACAGATACGCAGTATTTT
>TRBV4-1|few|TRBJ2-3|TRBD1
CASSQEPGTASTDTQYF
TGCGCCAGCAGCCAAGAACCCGGGACAGCTAGCACAGATACGCAGTATTTT
>TRBV18|-|TRBJ2-3|-
CASSPPSETTDTQYF
TGTGCCAGCTCACCACCATCGGAGACCACAGATACGCAGTATTTT
>TRBV7-8|many|TRBJ2-7|-
CASSLVTSSYEQYF
TGTGCCAGCAGCTTAGTGACTAGTTCCTACGAGCAGTACTTC
>TRBV28|few|TRBJ2-1|-
CASSFGPLEQFF
TGTGCCAGCAGTTTTGGCCCCCTTGAGCAGTTCTTC
>TRBV5-1|few|TRBJ2-5|TRBD1
CASSSITGGETQYF
TGCGCCAGCAGCTCCATAACAGGGGGAGAGACCCAGTACTTC
>TRBV12-3/TRBV12-4|few|TRBJ1-1|-
CASAGSPSTEAFF
TGTGCCAGCGCGGGCAGCCCCTCTACTGAAGCTTTCTTT
>TRBV30|few|TRBJ2-7|TRBD2
CAWMAGLAYKQYF
TGTGCCTGGATGGCGGGACTAGCCTACAAGCAGTACTTC
>TRBV6-6|-|TRBJ1-2|-
CASRKIRTYGYTF
TGTGCCAGCAGGAAGATCAGGACCTATGGCTACACCTTC
>TRBV3-1|few|TRBJ2-5|-
CASSHRHAQETQYF
TGTGCCAGCAGCCACCGACATGCCCAAGAGACCCAGTACTTC
>TRBV5-1|-|TRBJ1-2|-
CASSLYGPEGYGYTF
TGCGCCAGCAGCCTCTACGGCCCGGAGGGCTATGGCTACACCTTC
>TRBV7-2|-|TRBJ1-5|-
CASSLVSGAGRPQHF
TGTGCCAGCAGCTTAGTTTCAGGGGCGGGTCGGCCCCAGCATTTT
>TRBV5-1|-|TRBJ1-1|-
CASSSPDGGPPEAFF
TGCGCCAGCAGCTCCCCAGATGGGGGCCCCCCTGAAGCTTTCTTT
>TRBV5-1|once|TRBJ2-7|-
CASSLNPSRTYEQYF
TGCGCCAGCAGCTTGAACCCAAGTAGGACCTACGAGCAGTACTTC
>TRBV5-1|many|TRBJ1-2|TRBD1
CASSFGQGSGYTF
TGCGCCAGCAGCTTTGGACAGGGTAGCGGCTACACCTTC